A single sample gave rise to the 21 T cell receptor beta chains below, sequenced in a study of identical twins. Each CDR3 protein gets one entry after TCRdb re-called the 5' RACE reads with MiXCR. The table shows fewer than 500,000 distinct CDR3 sequences, with 13% to 15% occurring only once. These data were also reused for a study on yellow fever vaccine responses in identical twins.

The sample taken for sequencing was CD4+ T cells sorted from blood. Receptors were obtained from a woman aged 18-29 years in good health.

V gene TRBV15 combines with J gene TRBJ2-5; D perhaps matches TRBD2 (6 bases). With 0 bases removed from V and 9 bases from J, the gap between germline ends came to 29 bases. The CDR3 contains 19 residues. In germline, CDR1 is LNHNV, CDR2 YYDKDF (reference sequence). CDR3 in DNA: TGTGCCACCAGCAGAGATGGGGACTTCCGCGAGTCAACTCTAGCCCCCCAGTACTTC. Amino acids: CATSRDGDFRESTLAPQYF.

This clonotype was counted only a few times. The rearrangement links TRBV11-1 to TRBJ2-7; D is perhaps TRBD1 or TRBD2 (6 bases each). The V end lost 0 bases, the J end lost 0 bases, and 21 bases lay between the germline ends. CDR3 length equals 19 residues. Per the germline V gene, CDR1 is SGHAT and CDR2 is FQDESV (reference sequence). The CDR3 region has the DNA TGTGCCAGCAGCTTAGCCAGGACGTGGGGGGCGGTCCACTCCTACGAGCAGTACTTC. Translating it yields CASSLARTWGAVHSYEQYF.

The chain employs TRBV20-1 and TRBJ2-7, with a tentative D call TRBD1 (5 bases). V gave up 6 bases and J gave up 5 bases, with 11 bases separating them. Germline-derived CDR1 and CDR2 are DFQATT and SNEGSKA (reference sequence). The CDR3 is 11 residues long. The CDR3 bases are TGCAGTGCGGCAGGGCCCGACGAGCAGTACTTC. This translates into CSAAGPDEQYF.

The chain employs TRBV3-1 and TRBJ2-2; D uncertain. Germline V gives CDR1 LGHDT, CDR2 YNNKEL (reference sequence). CDR3 length: 14 amino acids. Trimming left V 1 base short and J 5 bases short, with 8 bases between. CDR3 sequence: CASSQGTSTGELFF. CDR3 bases: TGTGCCAGCAGCCAAGGTACCTCTACCGGGGAGCTGTTTTTT. Filled out from reference TRBV3-1 and TRBJ2-2, the complete variable domain reads DTAVSQTPKYLVTQMGNDKSIKCEQNLGHDTMYWYKQDSKKFLKIMFSYNNKELIINETVPNRFSPKSPDKAHLNLHINSLELGDSAVYFCASSQGTSTGELFFGEGSRLTVL.

V is TRBV27 and J is TRBJ2-4; possibly TRBD1 or TRBD2 for D (5 bases each). The CDR3 is made up of 14 amino acids. Trimming cost V 6 bases and J 3 bases, with 12 bases left between them. Germline-derived CDR1 and CDR2 are MNHEY and SMNVEV (reference sequence). CDR3 DNA sequence: TGTGCCAGCAGGAGGGGCAGGCGCAAAAACATTCAGTACTTC. Protein product: CASRRGRRKNIQYF.

This clonotype appeared a few times. J is TRBJ2-5 and V is TRBV12-3 or TRBV12-4; no firm D call. The CDR3 totals 14 residues. Between the trimmed V and J ends, which lost 6 bases and 4 bases, there was a span of 15 bases. The CDR3 DNA follows: TGTGCCAGCAGGGGCAAGGGTTCGGGAGAGACCCAGTACTTC. It specifies CASRGKGSGETQYF.

There are a few counts of this clonotype. This sequence joins TRBV5-6 and TRBJ2-2, with D possibly being TRBD2 (5 bases). This CDR3 is built from 17 residues. V was pared by 0 bases and J by 1 base, with 13 bases between. In germline, CDR1 is SGHDT, CDR2 YYEEEE. As DNA, the CDR3 is TGTGCCAGCAGCTTGGAGGCCCCCGGGAAGAACACCGGGGAGCTGTTTTTT. Residues: CASSLEAPGKNTGELFF.

V is TRBV3-1 and J is TRBJ1-5; D may be TRBD1 (5 bases). Germline CDR1 is LGHDT and CDR2 is YNNKEL (reference sequence). V was pared by 0 bases and J by 1 base, with 7 bases between. The CDR3 consists of 15 residues. In DNA form, the CDR3 reads TGTGCCAGCAGCCAAGACTGGGACAGCAATCAGCCCCAGCATTTT. Translated, it gives CASSQDWDSNQPQHF.

This clonotype was found a few times. V gene TRBV6-1 combines with J gene TRBJ1-5, with D possibly being TRBD1 (5 bases). Trimming cost V 5 bases and J 0 bases, with 11 bases left between them. Germline V CDR1 and CDR2: MNHNS, SASEGT. The length of the CDR3 is 15 residues. The CDR3 loop reads CASSPGGFSNQPQHF. The CDR3, as DNA: TGTGCCAGCAGTCCTGGGGGGTTTAGCAATCAGCCCCAGCATTTT.

This chain links TRBV28 with TRBJ1-5; the match to TRBD1 covers 9 bases. The length of the CDR3 is 15 residues. CDR1 is MDHEN and CDR2 is SYDVKM in the germline V gene. Trimming removed 3 bases from V and 5 bases from J; junction bases left unmatched: 5. Here the CDR3 DNA reads TGTGCCAGCAGTTTCCTACAGGGGGCCCATCAGCCCCAGCATTTT. This translates into CASSFLQGAHQPQHF.

The chain couples TRBV20-1 to TRBJ2-3; 7 bases are shared with TRBD2. After removal of 5 bases from V and 0 bases from J, the junction contained 8 bases not matched to a gene. CDR1 is DFQATT, CDR2 SNEGSKA, per germline (reference sequence). The CDR3 contains 15 residues. Here the CDR3 reads CSALSGTSSTDTQYF. CDR3 sequence (DNA): TGCAGTGCTCTCAGCGGGACCTCTAGCACAGATACGCAGTATTTT.

This clonotype was observed a few times. The CDR3 is CASSRLLGISNTQYF. The DNA for the CDR3 is TGTGCCAGCAGTCGACTCTTGGGCATATCGAATACGCAGTATTTT. The rearrangement links TRBV3-1 to TRBJ2-3; the D is unclear. Germline V gene lookup returns CDR1 LGHDT and CDR2 YNNKEL (reference sequence). CDR3 length: 15 amino acids. V dropped 6 bases and J dropped 7 bases, with 20 bases sitting between them.

J is TRBJ2-1 and V is TRBV7-2, with D hard to call. Deletions cut 1 base from V and 0 bases from J, with 10 bases between. The CDR3 totals 16 residues. Germline loops: CDR1 SGHTA, CDR2 FQGNSA. The CDR3 region is CASSLESRYSYNEQFF. The CDR3 region has the DNA TGTGCCAGCAGCTTAGAGTCCAGGTACTCCTACAATGAGCAGTTCTTC. Full variable domain (remainder filled in from reference TRBV7-2 and TRBJ2-1): GAGVSQSPSNKVTEKGKDVELRCDPISGHTALYWYRQSLGQGLEFLIYFQGNSAPDKSGLPSDRFSAERTGGSVSTLTIQRTQQEDSAVYLCASSLESRYSYNEQFFGPGTRLTVL.

This clonotype appeared many times. V usage is TRBV29-1 and J usage is TRBJ2-2; 11 bases agree with TRBD2. The CDR3 runs to 13 residues. Per germline, CDR1 SQVTM and CDR2 ANQGSEA. V dropped 7 bases and J dropped 4; count of bases not matched to a gene: 2. CDR3 sequence reads: CSGSGRATGELFF. Here the CDR3 DNA reads TGCAGCGGTAGCGGGAGGGCCACCGGGGAGCTGTTTTTT.

This clonotype was counted only a few times. This rearrangement joins TRBV5-5 to TRBJ2-2, with 7 bases fitting TRBD2. Germline loops: CDR1 SGHKS, CDR2 YYEKEE (reference sequence). The ends lost 1 base at V and 4 bases at J; junction bases unmatched: 10. The CDR3 spans 17 residues. This chain's CDR3 is CASSLFAGIAGTGELFF. In DNA form, the CDR3 reads TGTGCCAGCAGCTTGTTTGCGGGAATAGCGGGCACCGGGGAGCTGTTTTTT.

The rearrangement links TRBV15 to TRBJ2-4; TRBD2 agrees at 12 bases. J lost 5 bases, V lost 1 base, and 3 bases had no gene match. The CDR3 extends over 16 amino acids. Germline CDR1 reads LNHNV; CDR2 reads YYDKDF (reference sequence). The CDR3 coding sequence is TGTGCCACCAGCAGAGGACTAGCGGGAGTAGAAAACATTCAGTACTTC. Its protein product is CATSRGLAGVENIQYF.

This clonotype has a handful of counts. The genes are TRBV7-3 and TRBJ2-1, with TRBD1 matching 8 bases. The CDR3 runs 16 residues. The germline gives CDR1 SGHTA, CDR2 FQGTGA. J lost 8 bases, V lost 0 bases, and 9 bases had no gene match. The CDR3 loop reads CASSLTSGGAFYEQFF. The CDR3 DNA reads TGTGCCAGCAGCTTAACTTCAGGGGGCGCGTTCTATGAGCAGTTCTTC.

The chain recombines TRBV6-5 with TRBJ2-5; TRBD2 aligns across 9 bases. Germline assignment: CDR1 MNHEY and CDR2 SVGAGI. V gave up 2 bases and J gave up 1 base; unmatched junction bases: 2. The CDR3 contains 15 residues. CDR3 residues: CASSYQAGGQETQYF. CDR3 in DNA: TGTGCCAGCAGTTACCAAGCGGGGGGCCAAGAGACCCAGTACTTC.

This clonotype was recorded a few times. CDR3 region: CASSPAVWGATGGSYGYTF. For the CDR3, the DNA is TGTGCCAGCAGCCCGGCCGTATGGGGGGCGACAGGAGGGAGCTATGGCTACACCTTC. The chain recombines TRBV9 with TRBJ1-2; weak D call: TRBD1 (6 bases). CDR1 and CDR2 (germline): SGDLS, YYNGEE. The V gene lost 4 bases and the J gene lost 4 bases, with 29 bases spanning the gap. The CDR3 runs to 19 residues.

V gene TRBV20-1 combines with J gene TRBJ2-7, with D uncertain. Germline V gene sequence: CDR1 DFQATT, CDR2 SNEGSKA (reference sequence). This CDR3 is built from 13 residues. Between the trimmed V and J ends, which lost 6 bases and 2 bases, there was a span of 14 bases. The CDR3 region has the DNA TGCAGTGCCGTGTCCGGGCTAGCCTACGAGCAGTACTTC. Its translation: CSAVSGLAYEQYF.

This clonotype came up a few times. The chain has TRBV7-2 and TRBJ2-6; tentative D call: TRBD2 (5 bases). Trimming took off 6 bases at V and 0 bases at J, with 9 bases between the two ends. This CDR3 has 15 residues. CDR1 SGHTA and CDR2 FQGNSA come from the germline V gene. The CDR3 DNA follows: TGTGCCAGCAGGCTTGGGAGCTCTGGGGCCAACGTCCTGACTTTC. This encodes CASRLGSSGANVLTF.